The 15 T cell receptor beta chains given below trace back to one sample, sequenced in a study of PD-1 blockade in classical Hodgkin lymphoma. Sequenced by immunoSEQ multiplex PCR; TCRdb stores in-frame clones only, minus some. Found here are about 43,000 clones, around 66% of them singletons; the top ten hold approximately 11%. Every patient was affected by relapse after autologous stem cell transplantation, while exposure to brentuximab vedotin was not uniform. Specimen: peripheral blood mononuclear cells (PBMCs), collected at baseline. The receptors originated from a human donor with classical Hodgkin lymphoma.

This chain uses TRBV5-4 with TRBJ1-2; D is possibly TRBD1 (6 bases). Trimming left V 0 bases short and J 8 bases short, with 17 bases between. CDR3 length equals 15 residues. Germline CDR1 reads SGHNT; CDR2 reads YYREEE (reference sequence). CDR3 DNA: TGTGCCAGCAGCTTGGCCCTAGGGGGATCGGGAGGCTACACCTTC. It translates to CASSLALGGSGGYTF.

The chain links TRBV11-3 to TRBJ2-1, with a possible D match to TRBD2 (5 bases). The CDR3 contains 16 residues. V was pared by 5 bases and J by 2 bases, with 16 bases between. The germline V gene encodes CDR1 SGHNT and CDR2 YENEEA. The CDR3 here is CASSQAGDGTYNEQFF. The DNA of the CDR3 is TGTGCCAGCAGCCAGGCAGGAGACGGGACCTACAATGAGCAGTTCTTC.

The V call is TRBV7-9, the J call TRBJ2-7; D is possibly TRBD2 (6 bases). The CDR3 extends over 15 amino acids. The germline V and J ends were trimmed by 4 bases and 3 bases, with 16 bases remaining between them. CDR1 and CDR2 from the germline V gene are SEHNR and FQNEAQ (reference sequence). The CDR3 protein is CASSSMGLRDYEQYF. The CDR3 coding sequence is TGTGCCAGCAGCTCGATGGGACTTCGGGACTACGAGCAGTACTTC.

In this sample, this clone turned up a few times. V and J are TRBV9 and TRBJ1-1; unclear D gene. The CDR3 contains 14 residues. Germline values: CDR1 SGDLS, CDR2 YYNGEE. The germline V and J ends were trimmed by 0 bases and 1 base, with 7 bases remaining between them. The CDR3 spells CASSVGAGNTEAFF. DNA for the CDR3: TGTGCCAGCAGCGTAGGTGCCGGGAACACTGAAGCTTTCTTT.

The rearrangement links TRBV18 to TRBJ2-3; D is uncertain. Germline CDR1 KGHSH, CDR2 LQKENI. Trimming took off 2 bases at V and 3 bases at J, with 3 bases between the two ends. The CDR3 consists of 12 residues. The CDR3 sequence is CASSPKTDTQYF. CDR3 sequence (DNA): TGTGCCAGCTCACCAAAGACAGATACGCAGTATTTT. The whole variable domain, filled in from reference TRBV18 and TRBJ2-3, reads NAGVMQNPRHLVRRRGQEARLRCSPMKGHSHVYWYRQLPEEGLKFMVYLQKENIIDESGMPKERFSAEFPKEGPSILRIQQVVRGDSAAYFCASSPKTDTQYFGPGTRLTVL.

The genes are TRBV6-5 and TRBJ2-1; D not certain. The CDR3 has 16 residues. With 2 bases removed from V and 4 bases from J, the gap between germline ends came to 15 bases. The germline V gene encodes CDR1 MNHEY and CDR2 SVGAGI. CDR3 region: CASSYVLSHTYNEQFF. CDR3 coding DNA: TGTGCCAGCAGTTACGTTCTCAGCCATACGTACAATGAGCAGTTCTTC.

This clone was counted once. This chain joins TRBV2 and TRBJ2-7; D possibly corresponds to TRBD1 (5 bases). Germline CDR1 SNHLY, CDR2 FYNNEI. Trimming took 6 bases from V and 3 from J, leaving 9 bases between them. The CDR3 has 12 residues. The chain's CDR3 is CASSSGLYEQYF. The CDR3 DNA sequence: TGTGCCAGCAGCTCAGGGCTCTACGAGCAGTACTTC.

The chain recombines TRBV25-1 with TRBJ2-7; D is uncertain. The CDR3 runs to 13 residues. Germline V gene sequence: CDR1 MGHDK, CDR2 SYGVNS. V was clipped by 2 bases and J by 0 bases, with 5 bases between them. CDR3 protein: CASSEPGSYEQYF. CDR3 DNA: TGTGCCAGCAGTGAACCCGGCTCCTACGAGCAGTACTTC.

As for this clone: The junction and the germline gene differ at one end; a read error may be behind it. The rearrangement uses TRBV7-7 and TRBJ2-1; the D gene is possibly TRBD1 (6 bases). The germline V gene has CDR1 SSHAT and CDR2 FNYEAQ (reference sequence). The CDR3 has 18 amino acids. CDR3 sequence (DNA): TGTGCTAGCAGCCCCACGCCGGGACAAGGGAGCTCCTACAATGAGCAGTTCTTC. The encoded protein is CASSPTPGQGSSYNEQFF.

The CDR3 loop is CASSLTGYNQPQHF. Written as DNA, the CDR3 is TGTGCCAGCTCCCTTACAGGGTACAATCAGCCCCAGCATTTT. The chain employs TRBV18 and TRBJ1-5; possible D gene TRBD1, 6 bases. Germline-derived CDR1 and CDR2 are KGHSH and LQKENI. Trimming took 6 bases from V and 3 from J, leaving 12 bases between them. The length of the CDR3 is 14 residues. Full variable domain (missing parts from reference TRBV18 and TRBJ1-5): NAGVMQNPRHLVRRRGQEARLRCSPMKGHSHVYWYRQLPEEGLKFMVYLQKENIIDESGMPKERFSAEFPKEGPSILRIQQVVRGDSAAYFCASSLTGYNQPQHFGDGTRLSIL.

To note about this clone: Other DNA sequences in the same sample also yield this CDR3. The chain joins TRBV5-4 to TRBJ2-2; 11 nucleotides line up with TRBD2. J was trimmed by 4 bases and V by 5 bases; bases with no gene match: 7. Looked up from germline, CDR1 is SGHNT and CDR2 is YYREEE (reference sequence). The CDR3 extends over 16 amino acids. The chain's CDR3 is CASSSTSGRFTGELFF. Written as DNA, the CDR3 is TGTGCCAGCAGTAGTACTAGCGGGAGATTCACCGGGGAGCTGTTTTTT.

V usage is TRBV2 and J usage is TRBJ1-3, with 7 bases fitting TRBD1. Trimming cost V 5 bases and J 2 bases; bases outside gene matches: 9. From germline, CDR1 is SNHLY and CDR2 FYNNEI. CDR3 length equals 16 residues. CDR3 nucleotide sequence: TGTGCCAGCAGTACGGACAGGATAGACGCTGGAAACACCATATATTTT. Protein sequence: CASSTDRIDAGNTIYF.

This clone was recorded only once. Other DNA sequences of this sample code for an identical CDR3. This rearrangement joins TRBV7-9 to TRBJ2-1, with a possible D match to TRBD1 (6 bases). The CDR3 runs to 13 residues. V dropped 1 base and J dropped 10 bases, with 11 bases sitting between them. Germline CDR1 and CDR2: SEHNR and FQNEAQ (reference sequence). The CDR3 DNA reads TGTGCCAGCAGCTTAGAGGGTGGGGGCGAGCAGTTCTTC. It specifies CASSLEGGGEQFF.

The count of this clone is one. The genes are TRBV10-3 and TRBJ2-5, with no clear D. Trimming pared 6 bases from V and 4 bases from J, leaving 9 bases between. Germline lookup yields CDR1 ENHRY and CDR2 SYGVKD. The CDR3 runs to 12 residues. This chain's CDR3 is CAISDLPETQYF. CDR3 nucleotide sequence: TGTGCCATCAGCGACTTACCAGAGACCCAGTACTTC.

The chain carries TRBV9 and TRBJ2-3; D uncertain. The CDR3 is 15 residues long. Looked up from germline, CDR1 is SGDLS and CDR2 is YYNGEE. V was shortened by 4 bases and J by 2 bases, with 14 bases between the two germline ends. For the CDR3, the DNA is TGTGCCAGCAGCTTGACGGACGGCTACACAGATACGCAGTATTTT. Translating gives CASSLTDGYTDTQYF.